Listed below are T cell receptor beta chains from one sample, sequenced in a study of blood T cell repertoires in COVID-19. The protocol was immunoSEQ multiplex PCR, while the TCRdb copy is restricted to in-frame clones and leaves out a portion. The table shows 95,000 to 100,000 clones, with 85% to 95% occurring only once. Sample: peripheral blood. These receptors all stem from a man aged 45-60 years with active COVID-19. Each CDR3 is given with its conserved first and last residue.

CDR3aa	v_gene
CASSQDFGRDRGYEQYF	TRBV4-1
CASSLERGGKTGETQYF	TRBV5-4
CASSVVTDTQYF	TRBV9
CASSQGPSAPGSYEQYF	TRBV4-1
CASSLGGEKLFF	TRBV7-9
CASSSRSGGIETQYF	TRBV9
CASSQSGRGYNEQFF	TRBV3-1/TRBV3-2
CASSLATTGELFF	TRBV5-4
CASSEGLAGNNEQFF	TRBV14
CASSYPDRGYHF	TRBV6-2/TRBV6-3
CASSNQGSYEQYF	TRBV5-1
CASSLGAYGYTF	TRBV5-5
CASSSRTGGGETQYF	TRBV5-1
CASSLAGGPGTDTQYF	TRBV11-2
CASSLGGSVSYNEQFF	TRBV5-4
CASSPVPGQGLVTEAFF	TRBV19
CASSPFTRGNTAYEQYF	TRBV4-2
CSVELGAAGNEQFF	TRBV29-1
CATSRTTEGNTIYF	TRBV15
CASSYWAGALYGYTF	TRBV6-5
CASSSRQVPFQETQYF	TRBV5-4
CASSAGLAGGNAYEQYF	TRBV28
CASRVAESTDTQYF	TRBV2
CSAGGILETQYF	TRBV29-1
CASSPTTGGNTIYF	TRBV5-4
CSASLGGGNTEAFF	TRBV20-1
CASSSRQGHTEAFF	TRBV19
CASSEVGAGIGGANVLTF	TRBV25-1
CASSYSGSKSYNEQFF	TRBV9
CASSYGTGSREQYF	TRBV6-2/TRBV6-3
CASSEYIPTEAFF	TRBV25-1
CASGFGQANYGYTF	TRBV12-5
CASSQRDFEQYF	TRBV7-9
CASSGLRNTGELFF	TRBV19
CASSLLGGANYGYTF	TRBV5-1
CASSSDRDSPLHF	TRBV6-4
CASSHPGQDNEQYF	TRBV7-9
CASSSRLDTVDEQFF	TRBV5-1
CASRTGYGYTF	TRBV6-4
CSADRGGEQYF	TRBV20-1
CASLTGVNTEAFF	TRBV6-6
CASSGQTNQPQHF	TRBV12-3/TRBV12-4
CASSLAGWRNEQFF	TRBV5-1
CASSLEFRVTEAFF	TRBV5-4
CASSSTGLAGGGSYNEQFF	TRBV11-2
CASSDRLAGVTLNEQFF	TRBV5-1